This entry describes one TCR beta chain. This sample is drawn from a study of shared clonotypes between healthy human individuals. Sequenced by immunoSEQ multiplex PCR; TCRdb stores in-frame clones only, minus some. The sample has 2 million to 2.5 million clones, more than 90% seen once. CDR1 is SGHAT, CDR2 FQNNGV, per germline. Trimming took 0 bases from V and 6 from J; bases not matched to a gene: 22. The CDR3 loop spans 20 amino acids. Material for sequencing was naive CD4+ T cells sorted from blood. Subset of the sample: CD45RA+ positively selected. The genes are TRBV11-2 and TRBJ2-7; 8 bases align to TRBD2. The origin of this receptor is a man aged 18 to 29 in good health. This CDR3 is CASSLEDSGDRTLRGGEQYF. CDR3 sequence (DNA): TGTGCCAGCAGCTTAGAGGATAGCGGGGATCGCACCCTTCGCGGGGGCGAGCAGTACTTC.